Shown below are 32 T cell receptor beta chains from a single sample sequenced in a study of PD-1 blockade in classical Hodgkin lymphoma. All trial patients relapsed after autologous stem cell transplantation. Generated by immunoSEQ multiplex PCR, the TCRdb table keeps only in-frame clones and is missing some. Of 38,000 or so clones detected, about 87% appear once; the ten largest clones hold roughly 9%. The input for sequencing was peripheral blood mononuclear cells (PBMCs), taken at baseline. These receptors were obtained from a human donor with classical Hodgkin lymphoma.

The V gene is TRBV4-2, the J gene TRBJ2-1; D is undetermined. This CDR3 is 17 amino acids long. Germline CDR1 is LGHNA and CDR2 is YNFKEQ. The ends were cut back, 1 base at V and 0 bases at J, with 13 bases in the middle. The CDR3 region has the DNA TGTGCCAGCAGCCAAGCTGGCAGCGAAACCTCCTACAATGAGCAGTTCTTC. Translation: CASSQAGSETSYNEQFF.

The gene calls are TRBV10-3 and TRBJ1-5; D might be TRBD1 (5 bases). Germline values: CDR1 ENHRY, CDR2 SYGVKD. The CDR3 sequence is 15 residues long. V was pared by 5 bases and J by 0 bases, with 11 bases between. CDR3 in amino acids: CAISIAGRSNQPQHF. CDR3 coding DNA: TGTGCCATCAGTATCGCGGGGCGTAGCAATCAGCCCCAGCATTTT.

The chain couples TRBV6-1 to TRBJ1-1, with 7 bases identical to TRBD1. There are 15 residues in the CDR3. V lost 6 bases to trimming and J lost 4 bases; unmatched junction nucleotides: 11. Germline CDR1 MNHNS, CDR2 SASEGT. In DNA form, the CDR3 reads TGTGCCAGCAGATTAGATGGCAGGGGGGGCACTGAAGCTTTCTTT. The encoded protein is CASRLDGRGGTEAFF.

The gene calls are TRBV18 and TRBJ1-2; TRBD1 matches 7 bases. The trim removed 3 bases at V and 2 bases at J, leaving 0 bases unmatched. Per germline, CDR1 KGHSH and CDR2 LQKENI. The CDR3 totals 13 residues. The CDR3 here is CASSPGQNYGYTF. The CDR3 bases are TGTGCCAGCTCACCGGGACAGAACTATGGCTACACCTTC.

V usage is TRBV6-5 and J usage is TRBJ2-2; tentative D call: TRBD1 (6 bases). Trimming pared 2 bases from V and 1 base from J, leaving 8 bases between. Germline V CDR1 and CDR2: MNHEY, SVGAGI. The CDR3 totals 15 residues. The CDR3 coding sequence is TGTGCCAGCAGTTACCTAGGGGGGAACACCGGGGAGCTGTTTTTT. This gives the protein CASSYLGGNTGELFF.

The V gene is TRBV28, the J gene TRBJ2-7, with 8 bases aligning to TRBD2. With 5 bases clipped from V and 3 bases from J, the junction kept 12 bases outside the gene matches. This CDR3 comprises 16 residues. Per germline, CDR1 MDHEN and CDR2 SYDVKM. CDR3 DNA sequence: TGTGCCAGCAGTCCAAGCGGGAGACCCAACTACTACGAGCAGTACTTC. Translation gives CASSPSGRPNYYEQYF.

Here the CDR3 DNA reads TGTGCCAGCAGCTTAGGGACAGGGGCAAGAAGCAATCAGCCCCAGCATTTT. Translating gives CASSLGTGARSNQPQHF. The rearrangement joins TRBV7-2 to TRBJ1-5, with 9 bases fitting TRBD1. Germline V gives CDR1 SGHTA, CDR2 FQGNSA. The CDR3 is made up of 17 amino acids. Trimming removed 1 base from V and 1 base from J; junction bases left unmatched: 5.

The chain links TRBV19 to TRBJ1-5; D unclear. This CDR3 contains 15 residues. Trimming pared 1 base from V and 6 bases from J, leaving 13 bases between. The germline V gene encodes CDR1 LNHDA and CDR2 SQIVND (reference sequence). The CDR3 DNA is TGTGCCAGTAGTATAGGAGGGAGGGCTTTTCAGCCCCAGCATTTT. Translation gives CASSIGGRAFQPQHF.

The chain has TRBV7-2 and TRBJ1-4; tentatively, D is TRBD1 (5 bases). Trimming shortened V by 3 bases and J by 8 bases, and 10 bases separated the two germline ends. From germline, CDR1 is SGHTA and CDR2 FQGNSA. The CDR3 contains 13 residues. CDR3 residues: CASSFAGTEKLFF. CDR3 in DNA: TGTGCCAGCAGCTTCGCAGGGACGGAAAAACTGTTTTTT.

The chain carries TRBV27 and TRBJ2-3, with D uncertain. CDR1 is MNHEY, CDR2 SMNVEV, per germline (reference sequence). The CDR3 totals 11 residues. The V and J ends lost 9 bases and 1 base respectively, with 5 bases between them. CDR3 protein: CASRRTDTQYF. The CDR3 region has the DNA TGTGCCAGTCGGCGCACAGATACGCAGTATTTT.

The chain uses TRBV5-6 and TRBJ1-6, with 8 bases aligning to TRBD1. Germline loops: CDR1 SGHDT, CDR2 YYEEEE. V lost 4 bases, J lost 8 bases, and 5 bases stayed unmatched. The CDR3 covers 14 residues. CDR3 loop: CASSRTGWDSPLHF. The CDR3 coding sequence is TGTGCCAGCAGCCGGACAGGGTGGGATTCACCCCTCCACTTT. The full variable domain, rest sourced from reference TRBV5-6 and TRBJ1-6, is DAGVTQSPTHLIKTRGQQVTLRCSPKSGHDTVSWYQQALGQGPQFIFQYYEEEERQRGNFPDRFSGHQFPNYSSELNVNALLLGDSALYLCASSRTGWDSPLHFGNGTRLTVT.

The chain uses TRBV11-2 and TRBJ1-6, with a possible D match to TRBD1 (5 bases). Trimming pared 1 base from V and 8 bases from J, leaving 9 bases between. The germline V gene has CDR1 SGHAT and CDR2 FQNNGV. The CDR3 loop spans 14 amino acids. CDR3 protein: CASSLGLRDSPLHF. The CDR3 region has the DNA TGTGCCAGCAGCTTAGGTCTCAGGGATTCACCCCTCCACTTT.

This chain connects TRBV19 to TRBJ1-5; maybe TRBD1 (6 bases). Trimming pared 3 bases from V and 2 bases from J, leaving 26 bases between. The CDR3 is 20 residues long. From germline, CDR1 is LNHDA and CDR2 SQIVND (reference sequence). DNA of the CDR3: TGTGCCAGTAGTATCCGGGGGGCTGTTATCCGATTGCGGGGCAATCAGCCCCAGCATTTT. Encoded protein: CASSIRGAVIRLRGNQPQHF. The whole variable domain, filled in from reference TRBV19 and TRBJ1-5, reads DGGITQSPKYLFRKEGQNVTLSCEQNLNHDAMYWYRQDPGQGLRLIYYSQIVNDFQKGDIAEGYSVSREKKESFPLTVTSAQKNPTAFYLCASSIRGAVIRLRGNQPQHFGDGTRLSIL.

This chain links TRBV7-6 with TRBJ1-2, with D maybe TRBD1 (5 bases). Germline-derived CDR1 and CDR2 are SGHVS and FNYEAQ. This CDR3 spans 14 amino acids. Trimming took 0 bases from V and 5 from J, leaving 10 bases between them. The CDR3 protein is CASSLAETGYGYTF. The CDR3 DNA reads as TGTGCCAGCAGCTTAGCGGAAACAGGTTATGGCTACACCTTC.

This clone was picked up one time. The gene calls are TRBV18 and TRBJ2-3, with 13 positions matching TRBD2. J lost 5 bases, V lost 8 bases, and 4 bases had no gene match. The CDR3 length is 14 residues. Germline V gene data show CDR1 as KGHSH and CDR2 as LQKENI. CDR3: CASTRTSGGDTQYF. For the CDR3, the DNA is TGTGCCAGCACTCGGACTAGCGGGGGAGATACGCAGTATTTT.

The chain links TRBV5-6 to TRBJ2-5; no clear D gene. The better agreement between TRBJ2-7 and the DNA end casts doubt on the J call. Germline CDR1 SGHDT, CDR2 YYEEEE. CDR3 length: 14 amino acids. CDR3 amino acids: CASSLKWQNYEQYF. The CDR3 DNA reads as TGTGCCAGCAGCTTGAAGTGGCAGAACTACGAGCAGTACTTC.

The chain is built from TRBV6-6 and TRBJ1-5, with D possibly being TRBD1 (5 bases). Trimming removed 2 bases from V and 6 bases from J, with 8 bases in between. The CDR3 covers 13 residues. Germline CDR1 reads MNHNY; CDR2 reads SVGAGI (reference sequence). DNA for the CDR3: TGTGCCAGCAGTTACGAAGGGACTCAGCCCCAGCATTTT. Translated: CASSYEGTQPQHF.

V usage is TRBV18 and J usage is TRBJ2-5; D unresolved. CDR1 KGHSH and CDR2 LQKENI come from the germline V gene. The CDR3 consists of 13 residues. Deletions cut 2 bases from V and 0 bases from J, with 4 bases between. The DNA of the CDR3 is TGTGCCAGCTCACCAGCTCACCAAGAGACCCAGTACTTC. Translation: CASSPAHQETQYF. Full variable domain (rest looked up from reference TRBV18 and TRBJ2-5): NAGVMQNPRHLVRRRGQEARLRCSPMKGHSHVYWYRQLPEEGLKFMVYLQKENIIDESGMPKERFSAEFPKEGPSILRIQQVVRGDSAAYFCASSPAHQETQYFGPGTRLLVL.

The rearrangement links TRBV9 to TRBJ2-7; TRBD2 matches at 7 bases. V shed 2 bases, J shed 3 bases, and the junction held 8 bases outside the gene matches. In germline, CDR1 is SGDLS, CDR2 YYNGEE. The CDR3 has 15 residues. The CDR3 here is CASSVGLTGYYEQYF. In nucleotides, the CDR3 is TGTGCCAGCAGCGTGGGACTAACCGGCTACTACGAGCAGTACTTC. Using reference TRBV9 and TRBJ2-7 for the parts outside the CDR3, the full variable domain is DSGVTQTPKHLITATGQRVTLRCSPRSGDLSVYWYQQSLDQGLQFLIQYYNGEERAKGNILERFSAQQFPDLHSELNLSSLELGDSALYFCASSVGLTGYYEQYFGPGTRLTVT.

This clone has just a few counts. The chain employs TRBV6-5 and TRBJ2-7; D is unresolved. In germline, CDR1 is MNHEY, CDR2 SVGAGI. V gave up 3 bases and J gave up 1 base, with 10 bases separating them. The CDR3 extends over 14 amino acids. The chain's CDR3 is CASSYTAMSYEQYF. CDR3 in DNA: TGTGCCAGCAGTTATACAGCTATGTCCTACGAGCAGTACTTC.

The chain employs TRBV5-5 and TRBJ1-1, with TRBD1 as a possible D gene (5 bases). Germline CDR1 and CDR2: SGHKS and YYEKEE (reference sequence). CDR3 size: 14 residues. Trimming took off 0 bases at V and 4 bases at J, with 10 bases between the two ends. DNA for the CDR3: TGTGCCAGCAGCTTGGAGGGGCTAGGCACTGAAGCTTTCTTT. Encoded protein: CASSLEGLGTEAFF.

This clone was counted between two and nine times. The chain carries TRBV5-1 and TRBJ2-3, with D possibly matching TRBD2 (6 bases). CDR3 length: 14 amino acids. V was trimmed by 4 bases and J by 4 bases, leaving 13 bases between them. The germline V gene encodes CDR1 SGHRS and CDR2 YFSETQ. The DNA for the CDR3 is TGCGCCAGCAGCGGGACTTTGGGGTCAGATACGCAGTATTTT. It translates to CASSGTLGSDTQYF. Drawing the rest from reference TRBV5-1 and TRBJ2-3, the complete variable domain is KAGVTQTPRYLIKTRGQQVTLSCSPISGHRSVSWYQQTPGQGLQFLFEYFSETQRNKGNFPGRFSGRQFSNSRSEMNVSTLELGDSALYLCASSGTLGSDTQYFGPGTRLTVL.

The chain is built from TRBV28 and TRBJ2-7, with D maybe TRBD1 (5 bases). Germline loops: CDR1 MDHEN, CDR2 SYDVKM. V dropped 6 bases and J dropped 0 bases, with 9 bases sitting between them. There are 13 residues in the CDR3. CDR3 amino acids: CASSYRSSYEQYF. The CDR3 DNA is TGTGCCAGCAGCTACAGGAGCTCCTACGAGCAGTACTTC.

J is TRBJ2-5 and V is TRBV14; either TRBD1 or TRBD2 may supply D (5 bases each). V was cut by 4 bases and J by 4 bases, with 10 bases left in between. From germline, CDR1 is SGHDN and CDR2 FVKESK. CDR3 length equals 13 residues. In nucleotides, the CDR3 is TGTGCCAGCAGCCCTCTGGGGGTAGAGACCCAGTACTTC. This sequence encodes CASSPLGVETQYF.

V usage is TRBV2 and J usage is TRBJ2-6; 8 bases align to TRBD1. J gave up 0 bases and V 6 bases, and 7 bases lay outside the gene matches. The CDR3 has 17 residues. From germline, CDR1 is SNHLY and CDR2 FYNNEI. As DNA, the CDR3 is TGTGCCAGCAGCTATGAGGGGACAGGCTCTGGGGCCAACGTCCTGACTTTC. Translating gives CASSYEGTGSGANVLTF.

The chain links TRBV6-5 to TRBJ2-7; 8 nucleotides match TRBD1. The length of the CDR3 is 14 residues. V lost 6 bases to trimming and J lost 2 bases; unmatched junction nucleotides: 6. Germline lookup yields CDR1 MNHEY and CDR2 SVGAGI. In nucleotides, the CDR3 is TGTGCCAGCAGGCGGGGACAGGCCGCCTACGAGCAGTACTTC. This sequence encodes CASRRGQAAYEQYF.

The chain joins TRBV5-6 to TRBJ1-1; TRBD1 is a possible D gene (5 bases). The ends were cut back, 2 bases at V and 7 bases at J, with 21 bases in the middle. The CDR3 covers 16 residues. In germline, CDR1 is SGHDT, CDR2 YYEEEE. As DNA, the CDR3 is TGTGCCAGCAGCTTCGGCAGAAGGTTAAAACAGGATGAAGCTTTCTTT. Translating it yields CASSFGRRLKQDEAFF.

This clone was seen a single time. The gene calls are TRBV27 and TRBJ1-3; D gene uncertain. Germline CDR1 is MNHEY and CDR2 is SMNVEV (reference sequence). The CDR3 has 14 residues. The V end lost 2 bases, the J end lost 2 bases, and 7 bases lay between the germline ends. DNA for the CDR3: TGTGCCAGCAGTTTAAGGCCGGCTGGAAACACCATATATTTT. Encoded protein: CASSLRPAGNTIYF.

The J gene is TRBJ1-6, the V gene TRBV27; 9 bases are a match to TRBD1. V shed 5 bases, J shed 8 bases, and the junction held 10 bases outside the gene matches. This CDR3 comprises 16 residues. Looked up from germline, CDR1 is MNHEY and CDR2 is SMNVEV (reference sequence). The CDR3 coding sequence is TGTGCCAGCAGTCCCTGGACAGGGGCGTTTGATTCACCCCTCCACTTT. It encodes CASSPWTGAFDSPLHF.

The chain carries TRBV7-9 and TRBJ2-5; TRBD2 matches at 10 bases. CDR1 SEHNR and CDR2 FQNEAQ come from the germline V gene (reference sequence). V lost 5 bases and J lost 3; bases outside the gene matches: 6. The CDR3 runs to 15 residues. DNA for the CDR3: TGTGCCAGCAGCACCCCGGGACTAGCGAAAGAGACCCAGTACTTC. Encoded protein: CASSTPGLAKETQYF. Full variable domain (rest looked up from reference TRBV7-9 and TRBJ2-5): DTGVSQNPRHKITKRGQNVTFRCDPISEHNRLYWYRQTLGQGPEFLTYFQNEAQLEKSRLLSDRFSAERPKGSFSTLEIQRTEQGDSAMYLCASSTPGLAKETQYFGPGTRLLVL.

This clone was counted once. This chain uses TRBV27 with TRBJ2-7; possible D gene TRBD2, 5 bases. With 5 bases removed from V and 3 bases from J, the gap between germline ends came to 8 bases. The V gene's germline CDR1 is MNHEY and CDR2 SMNVEV (reference sequence). The CDR3 totals 12 residues. This CDR3 is CASSISGYEQYF. The DNA for the CDR3 is TGTGCCAGCAGTATAAGCGGCTACGAGCAGTACTTC.

The chain combines TRBV5-5 with TRBJ2-3; possibly TRBD1 for D (7 bases). Per germline, CDR1 SGHKS and CDR2 YYEKEE (reference sequence). The CDR3 is 12 residues long. Trimming shortened V by 5 bases and J by 13 bases, and 17 bases separated the two germline ends. Written as DNA, the CDR3 is TGTGCCAGCAGACTAGGGGGCGGGGATGAGTATTTT. Protein product: CASRLGGGDEYF. Full variable domain (outside the CDR3, taken from reference TRBV5-5 and TRBJ2-3): DAGVTQSPTHLIKTRGQQVTLRCSPISGHKSVSWYQQVLGQGPQFIFQYYEKEERGRGNFPDRFSARQFPNYSSELNVNALLLGDSALYLCASRLGGGDEYFGPGTRLTVL.